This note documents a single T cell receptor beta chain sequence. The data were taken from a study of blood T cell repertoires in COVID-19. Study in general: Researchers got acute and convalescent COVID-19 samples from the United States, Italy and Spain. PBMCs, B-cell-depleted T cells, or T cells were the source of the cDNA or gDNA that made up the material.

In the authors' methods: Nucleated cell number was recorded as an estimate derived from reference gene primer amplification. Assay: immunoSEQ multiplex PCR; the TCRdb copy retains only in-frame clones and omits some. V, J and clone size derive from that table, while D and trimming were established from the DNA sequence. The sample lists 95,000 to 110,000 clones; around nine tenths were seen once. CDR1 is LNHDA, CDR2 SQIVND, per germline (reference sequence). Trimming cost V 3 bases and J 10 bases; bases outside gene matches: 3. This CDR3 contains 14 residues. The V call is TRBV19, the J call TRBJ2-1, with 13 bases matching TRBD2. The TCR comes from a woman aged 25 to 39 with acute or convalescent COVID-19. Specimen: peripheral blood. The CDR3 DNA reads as TGTGCCAGTAGTATTACTAGCGGGGGGGACGAGCAGTTCTTC. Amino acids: CASSITSGGDEQFF.